Each of the 8 T cell receptor beta chains below was sequenced from the same sample in a study of cytomegalovirus exposure and HLA in healthy donors. Amplification used 60 Vbeta primers and 13 Jbeta primers. TCRdb keeps only in-frame clones here, not all; method: immunoSEQ multiplex PCR. The data show under 200,000 clones, roughly 82% seen once. The material sequenced was PBMCs. The receptors were gathered from a man aged 45-60 years in good health and CMV-seropositive.

This chain uses TRBV5-1 with TRBJ2-5; the match to TRBD2 covers 7 bases. The CDR3 is 13 residues long. V dropped 3 bases and J dropped 2; count of bases not matched to a gene: 1. The V gene's germline CDR1 is SGHRS and CDR2 YFSETQ. The CDR3 is CASSSGLQETQYF. CDR3 coding DNA: TGCGCCAGCAGCTCGGGACTACAAGAGACCCAGTACTTC.

The chain combines TRBV7-2 with TRBJ2-7; D may be TRBD1 (5 bases). V was trimmed by 4 bases and J by 6 bases, leaving 16 bases between them. This CDR3 contains 14 residues. Germline lookup yields CDR1 SGHTA and CDR2 FQGNSA. CDR3: CASSSPREQAEQYF. CDR3 nucleotide sequence: TGTGCCAGCAGCTCACCCAGGGAACAAGCCGAGCAGTACTTC. The full variable domain, rest sourced from reference TRBV7-2 and TRBJ2-7, is GAGVSQSPSNKVTEKGKDVELRCDPISGHTALYWYRQSLGQGLEFLIYFQGNSAPDKSGLPSDRFSAERTGGSVSTLTIQRTQQEDSAVYLCASSSPREQAEQYFGPGTRLTVT.

This chain joins TRBV4-3 and TRBJ2-7, with 9 bases identical to TRBD1. Germline CDR1 is LGHNA and CDR2 is YSLEER. Trimming cost V 1 base and J 2 bases; bases outside gene matches: 6. The CDR3 totals 16 residues. The CDR3 here is CASSQARQGDAYEQYF. Here the CDR3 DNA reads TGCGCCAGCAGCCAAGCACGACAGGGGGATGCCTACGAGCAGTACTTC.

The genes are TRBV7-9 and TRBJ1-5, with D unclear. CDR1 is SEHNR, CDR2 FQNEAQ, per germline (reference sequence). The V end was cut by 5 bases, the J end by 1 base, with 3 bases between. The CDR3 contains 12 residues. The CDR3 nucleotides are TGTGCCAGCAGCCTAAGCAATCAGCCCCAGCATTTT. Its translation is CASSLSNQPQHF. The whole variable domain, remainder taken from reference TRBV7-9 and TRBJ1-5, is DTGVSQNPRHKITKRGQNVTFRCDPISEHNRLYWYRQTLGQGPEFLTYFQNEAQLEKSRLLSDRFSAERPKGSFSTLEIQRTEQGDSAMYLCASSLSNQPQHFGDGTRLSIL.

The chain joins TRBV9 to TRBJ2-2, with 8 bases lining up with TRBD1. Germline V CDR1 and CDR2: SGDLS, YYNGEE. V gave up 4 bases and J gave up 7 bases; unmatched junction bases: 9. CDR3 size: 15 residues. CDR3 in amino acids: CASSPRTGNIGELFF. In DNA form, the CDR3 reads TGTGCCAGCAGCCCCCGGACAGGGAATATCGGGGAGCTGTTTTTT.

The chain has TRBV5-1 and TRBJ1-5; the D is unclear. V lost 0 bases and J lost 1, with 11 bases in between. Germline values: CDR1 SGHRS, CDR2 YFSETQ. This CDR3 is built from 16 residues. CDR3 protein: CASSLGPSGSNQPQHF. In nucleotides, the CDR3 is TGCGCCAGCAGCTTGGGCCCCTCGGGGAGCAATCAGCCCCAGCATTTT.

The chain carries TRBV5-6 and TRBJ1-6, with 10 bases identical to TRBD1. Germline V lookup: CDR1 SGHDT, CDR2 YYEEEE. Trimming took 4 bases from V and 9 from J; bases not matched to a gene: 7. The CDR3 has 15 residues. The CDR3 DNA sequence: TGTGCCAGCAGCCCAAGAGGACAGGGGGTTTCACCCCTCCACTTT. This codes for CASSPRGQGVSPLHF.

The chain employs TRBV18 and TRBJ1-2, with 10 bases that match TRBD1. The ends lost 3 bases at V and 8 bases at J; junction bases unmatched: 3. The CDR3 extends over 13 amino acids. The germline V gene encodes CDR1 KGHSH and CDR2 LQKENI. CDR3 protein: CASSPGTGVGYTF. CDR3 DNA sequence: TGTGCCAGCTCACCGGGGACAGGGGTCGGCTACACCTTC.